This entry is about one T cell receptor beta chain. Which cohort a participant joined came from the clinical history participants gave. Trimming at V came to 0 bases and at J to 10 bases, leaving 7 bases not matched to a gene. Per the germline V gene, CDR1 is SGHDT and CDR2 is YYEEEE. The CDR3 is 15 amino acids. This sample stems from a study of blood T cell repertoires in COVID-19. The wider study: From T cells, B-cell-depleted T cells, or PBMCs came the material, which was cDNA or gDNA.

Assay: immunoSEQ multiplex PCR; the TCRdb copy retains only in-frame clones and omits some. The data show about 280,000 clones, around 90% seen once. The chain links TRBV5-6 to TRBJ1-5; 10 nucleotides line up with TRBD1. The clonotype comes from a woman aged 40 to 55 who had recovered from COVID-19. Sequenced material: PBMCs or T cells enriched from blood (not recorded which). The CDR3 reads CASSLGPTGGEPQHF. CDR3 nucleotide sequence: TGTGCCAGCAGCTTGGGCCCGACAGGGGGCGAACCCCAGCATTTT.